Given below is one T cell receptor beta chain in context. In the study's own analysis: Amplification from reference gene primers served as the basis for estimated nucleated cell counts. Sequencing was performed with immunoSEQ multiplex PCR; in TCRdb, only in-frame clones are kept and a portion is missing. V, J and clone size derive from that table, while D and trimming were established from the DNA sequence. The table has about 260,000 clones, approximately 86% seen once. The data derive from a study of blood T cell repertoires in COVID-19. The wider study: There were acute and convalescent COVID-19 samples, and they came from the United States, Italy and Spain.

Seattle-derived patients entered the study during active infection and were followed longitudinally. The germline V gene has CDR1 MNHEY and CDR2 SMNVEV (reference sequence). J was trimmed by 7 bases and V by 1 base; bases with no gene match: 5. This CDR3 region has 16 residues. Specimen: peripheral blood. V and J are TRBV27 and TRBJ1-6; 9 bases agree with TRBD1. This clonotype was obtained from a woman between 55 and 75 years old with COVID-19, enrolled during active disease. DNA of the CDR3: TGTGCCAGCAGTTTATACAGGGGGCCCCGAAATTCACCCCTCCACTTT. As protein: CASSLYRGPRNSPLHF.